The next 8 T cell receptor beta chains were all read from a single sample in a study of cytomegalovirus exposure and HLA in healthy donors. Primers for the PCR totalled 60 Vbeta and 13 Jbeta. The method was immunoSEQ multiplex PCR; TCRdb's version includes in-frame clones alone and lacks a portion of them. The sample has approximately 180,000 clones; about 69% are singletons. Sequencing was done on a sample of PBMCs. The receptors shown here come from a human donor in good health.

A few counts support this clone. V gene TRBV2 combines with J gene TRBJ2-3; weak D call: TRBD2 (5 bases). The CDR3 is made up of 15 amino acids. Trimming took off 3 bases at V and 2 bases at J, with 12 bases between the two ends. Germline lookup yields CDR1 SNHLY and CDR2 FYNNEI. CDR3 residues: CASSDVGANTDTQYF. CDR3 DNA sequence: TGTGCCAGCAGTGATGTGGGAGCTAACACAGATACGCAGTATTTT.

This clone was observed a single time. The V and J genes are TRBV6-5 and TRBJ1-6; 10 bases map to TRBD1. Germline CDR1 MNHEY, CDR2 SVGAGI. The junction had 12 bases not matched to a gene; V was cut back by 7 bases and J by 12 bases. The CDR3 contains 15 residues. CDR3 coding DNA: TGTGCCAGCAAGACAGGGGGCATTTCGGCAAAACCCCTCCACTTT. Its protein is CASKTGGISAKPLHF.

This clone was recorded a few times. This rearrangement joins TRBV19 to TRBJ1-1; 7 nucleotides align to TRBD1. This CDR3 has 14 residues. Germline lookup yields CDR1 LNHDA and CDR2 SQIVND (reference sequence). V lost 4 bases and J lost 5; bases outside the gene matches: 7. The CDR3 DNA is TGTGCCAGTAGTACCCGACAGGGTCGGACTGAAGCTTTCTTT. Translated: CASSTRQGRTEAFF.

This clone has just one count. The chain couples TRBV29-1 to TRBJ2-3; 7 nucleotides line up with TRBD1. Germline-derived CDR1 and CDR2 are SQVTM and ANQGSEA. The CDR3 has 14 residues. Germline trimming cut 7 bases from V and 3 bases from J; bases unmatched to any gene: 10. The CDR3 DNA follows: TGCAGCGCAAGACAGGGAGAGGGAACAGATACGCAGTATTTT. Amino acids: CSARQGEGTDTQYF.

This rearrangement joins TRBV25-1 to TRBJ1-1; 9 bases match TRBD1. CDR1 is MGHDK and CDR2 is SYGVNS in the germline V gene. V gave up 0 bases and J gave up 9 bases; unmatched junction bases: 14. CDR3 length: 17 residues. The CDR3 coding sequence is TGTGCCAGCAGTGAATATGCCCGGGACAGGGAGGAAAGGCAAGCTTTCTTT. Protein product: CASSEYARDREERQAFF.

This chain joins TRBV19 and TRBJ2-1, with TRBD2 matching over 11 bases. This CDR3 comprises 18 residues. The germline CDR1 and CDR2 sequences are LNHDA and SQIVND (reference sequence). Trimming took 2 bases from V and 3 from J; bases not matched to a gene: 9. For the CDR3, the DNA is TGTGCCAGTAGTATATCCCCCCCGGGACTAGCGGTCTACAATGAGCAGTTCTTC. Translating gives CASSISPPGLAVYNEQFF.

The J gene is TRBJ2-7, the V gene TRBV5-8; 7 nucleotides line up with TRBD2. The CDR3 runs to 16 residues. CDR1 and CDR2 from the germline V gene are SGHTS and YDEGEE. The V and J ends lost 4 bases and 3 bases, in that order; junction bases with no gene match: 13. The CDR3 DNA follows: TGTGCCAGCAGCCCTCTAGGGGCACGGGGGGACTACGAGCAGTACTTC. This gives the protein CASSPLGARGDYEQYF. The variable domain in full, with the rest retrieved from reference TRBV5-8 and TRBJ2-7, is EAGVTQSPTHLIKTRGQQATLRCSPISGHTSVYWYQQALGLGLQFLLWYDEGEERNRGNFPPRFSGRQFPNYSSELNVNALELEDSALYLCASSPLGARGDYEQYFGPGTRLTVT.

The chain is built from TRBV6-5 and TRBJ2-1; the match to TRBD1 covers 9 bases. The CDR3 runs to 15 residues. CDR1 and CDR2 (germline): MNHEY, SVGAGI. V lost 2 bases to trimming and J lost 6 bases; unmatched junction nucleotides: 5. This CDR3 reads CASSYGTGFGNEQFF. In DNA, the CDR3 is TGTGCCAGCAGTTACGGGACAGGGTTCGGCAATGAGCAGTTCTTC.